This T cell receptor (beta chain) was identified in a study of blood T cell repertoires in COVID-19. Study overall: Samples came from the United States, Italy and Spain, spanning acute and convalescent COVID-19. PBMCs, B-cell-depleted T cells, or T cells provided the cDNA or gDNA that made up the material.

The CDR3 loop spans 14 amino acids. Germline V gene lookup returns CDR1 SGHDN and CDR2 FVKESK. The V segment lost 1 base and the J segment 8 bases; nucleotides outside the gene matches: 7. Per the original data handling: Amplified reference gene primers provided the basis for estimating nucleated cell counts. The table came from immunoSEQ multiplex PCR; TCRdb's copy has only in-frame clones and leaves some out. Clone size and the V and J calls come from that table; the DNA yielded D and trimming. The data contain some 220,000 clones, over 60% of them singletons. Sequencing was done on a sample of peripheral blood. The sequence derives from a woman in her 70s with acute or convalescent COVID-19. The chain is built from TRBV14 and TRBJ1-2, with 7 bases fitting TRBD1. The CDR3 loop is CASSQGQGMEGYTF. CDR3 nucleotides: TGTGCCAGCAGCCAAGGACAGGGAATGGAAGGCTACACCTTC.